The sample holds many counts of the clone carrying this TCR beta chain. The CDR3 is 12 residues long. V lost 4 bases and J lost 8, with 10 bases in between. Germline V gene data show CDR1 as SGHDT and CDR2 as YYEEEE. The data belong to a study of Graves' ophthalmopathy and Graves' hyperthyroidism. As the template, RNA transcripts were used to amplify TCR beta CDR3 regions. The first round was an RT-PCR with HTBI primers, and the second round was a multiplex PCR. From the multiplex PCR reads, TCRdb called clonotypes with MiXCR, one entry per CDR3 protein. The data show about 480,000 distinct CDR3 sequences, with 14% seen just once and 8% to 10% held by the top ten.

The V and J genes are TRBV5-6 and TRBJ1-3; maybe TRBD1 (6 bases). Input material: blood. This sequence originates from a woman aged 25 to 45 with Graves' ophthalmopathy. CDR3 in DNA: TGTGCCAGCAGCCAACAGGGTTACACCATATATTTT. This encodes CASSQQGYTIYF.